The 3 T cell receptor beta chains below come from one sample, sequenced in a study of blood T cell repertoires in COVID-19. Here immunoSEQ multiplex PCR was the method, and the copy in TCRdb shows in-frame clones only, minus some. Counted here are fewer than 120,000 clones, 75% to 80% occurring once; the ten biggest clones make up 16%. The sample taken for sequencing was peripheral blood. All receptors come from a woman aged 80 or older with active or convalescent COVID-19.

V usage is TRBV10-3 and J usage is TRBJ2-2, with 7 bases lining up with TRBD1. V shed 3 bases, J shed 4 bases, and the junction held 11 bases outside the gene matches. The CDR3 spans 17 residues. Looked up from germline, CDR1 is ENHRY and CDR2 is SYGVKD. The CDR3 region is CAISDPGQARSTGELFF. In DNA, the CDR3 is TGTGCCATCAGTGACCCAGGACAGGCACGATCCACCGGGGAGCTGTTTTTT.

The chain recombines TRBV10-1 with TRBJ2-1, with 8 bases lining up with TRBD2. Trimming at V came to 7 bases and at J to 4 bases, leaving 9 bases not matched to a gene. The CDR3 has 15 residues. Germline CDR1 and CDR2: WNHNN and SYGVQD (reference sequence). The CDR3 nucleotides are TGCGCCAGCAATAACCCCGGGGGGGGGTACAATGAGCAGTTCTTC. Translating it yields CASNNPGGGYNEQFF.

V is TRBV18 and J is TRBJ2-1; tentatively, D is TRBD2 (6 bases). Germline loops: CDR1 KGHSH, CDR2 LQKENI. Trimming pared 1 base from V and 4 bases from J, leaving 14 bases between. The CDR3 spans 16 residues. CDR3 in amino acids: CASSPRGDPTYNEQFF. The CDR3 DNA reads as TGTGCCAGCTCACCACGGGGGGACCCAACTTACAATGAGCAGTTCTTC. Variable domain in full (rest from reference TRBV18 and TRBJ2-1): NAGVMQNPRHLVRRRGQEARLRCSPMKGHSHVYWYRQLPEEGLKFMVYLQKENIIDESGMPKERFSAEFPKEGPSILRIQQVVRGDSAAYFCASSPRGDPTYNEQFFGPGTRLTVL.